This T cell receptor beta chain was documented in a study of T cell repertoires in cytomegalovirus infection (dated by TCRdb to between 2018 and 2021). In the study overall: Donor HLA type was relevant to the analysis, because carriage of CMV infection together with the matching HLA type was indicated by public TCR beta signatures. What the study reported, not specific to this receptor: In both this cohort and an independent cohort of several hundred donors, the cumulative frequency of public TCR beta family members distinguished carriers of CMV infection plus the relevant HLA type. In the ex vivo response, HLA-C-restricted CMV-specific TCR beta clonotypes were dominant, and in two of eight donors the single most frequent clonotype came from this HLA-C-restricted group.

Notes on this clonotype: There is no known antigen for this receptor. Base qualities are missing; no much larger clone stands one base away.

Instrument on record: Illumina HiSeq 1500. The raw public reads went through TCRdb reprocessing: fastp at Q25, MiXCR clone calling, in-frame beta chains kept. Rows are combined by CDR3 protein, so each entry shows the most common genes and DNA. The sample data list around 170,000 distinct CDR3 sequences, and 13% to 15% of these were observed just once. Clones ranked in the top ten supply 25% to 30% of the sample. This sequence was found in a human donor in good health (CMV status not recorded). Some clones in this sample may be carry-over from other donors' samples. Sequencing used PBMCs.

The sequence in DNA is TGTGCCACCAGCATTTCGACAGGTCCGAACACTGAAGCTTTCTTT. Protein translation: CATSISTGPNTEAFF. This sequence uses TRBV15 and TRBJ1-1; the D gene is perhaps TRBD1, on 6 matching bases. V is clipped by 4 bases and J by 1 base, and the sequence between their germline boundaries is 13 bases long. CDR1 and CDR2, per the germline V gene (reference sequence), are LNHNV and YYDKDF. Its CDR3 holds 15 amino acids, cysteine through phenylalanine. Solely the CDR3 DNA is kept, with 45 bases framed from the first base. With the portions outside the CDR3 filled from the reference TRBV15 and TRBJ1-1 genes, the complete variable region becomes DAMVIQNPRYQVTQFGKPVTLSCSQTLNHNVMYWYQQKSSQAPKLLFHYYDKDFNNEADTPDNFQSRRPNTSFCFLDIRSPGLGDTAMYLCATSISTGPNTEAFFGQGTRLTVV.